This entry lists 18 T cell receptor beta chains sequenced from one sample in a study of T cells in Graves' hyperthyroidism and ophthalmopathy. TCR beta CDR3 sequences were amplified from RNA transcripts. A first-round RT-PCR of the TCR CDR3 used the HTBI primer set. MiXCR, run by TCRdb on the multiplex PCR reads, gives a single entry per CDR3 protein. The repertoire includes roughly 560,000 distinct CDR3 sequences, about 15% of them detected once, and roughly 4.5% sits in the top ten. Sequences were obtained from blood. The receptor source for this set is a woman aged 40 to 50 with Graves' ophthalmopathy.

This clonotype has ten or more counts. The rearrangement joins TRBV25-1 to TRBJ2-3, with TRBD1 identical over 7 bases. The CDR3 is 13 amino acids. The germline CDR1 and CDR2 sequences are MGHDK and SYGVNS. With 6 bases clipped from V and 4 bases from J, the junction kept 4 bases outside the gene matches. In DNA, the CDR3 is TGTGCCAGCAGCAGACAGGGTCCAGATACGCAGTATTTT. It yields the protein CASSRQGPDTQYF.

A remark on this clonotype: One end of the junction is discordant with germline, which a read error may explain. This sequence joins TRBV29-1 and TRBJ1-2; D is undetermined. Germline CDR1 reads SQVTM; CDR2 reads ANQGSEA. The CDR3 covers 12 residues. The CDR3 is CSVRYRGESFYF. The DNA for the CDR3 is TGCAGCGTTAGATACAGAGGCGAATCCTTTTACTTC.

This clonotype has a count of ten or more. CDR3 sequence: CASSGGYRTEAFF. The CDR3, as DNA: TGTGCCAGCAGTGGGGGGTACCGAACTGAAGCTTTCTTT. V is TRBV2 and J is TRBJ1-1; possibly TRBD1 for D (5 bases). This CDR3 contains 13 residues. Between the trimmed V and J ends, which lost 4 bases and 5 bases, there was a span of 11 bases. Germline V gene sequence: CDR1 SNHLY, CDR2 FYNNEI. Filled out from reference TRBV2 and TRBJ1-1, the complete variable domain reads EPEVTQTPSHQVTQMGQEVILRCVPISNHLYFYWYRQILGQKVEFLVSFYNNEISEKSEIFDDQFSVERPDGSNFTLKIRSTKLEDSAMYFCASSGGYRTEAFFGQGTRLTVV.

This clonotype was counted at least ten times. V usage is TRBV6-2 or TRBV6-3 and J usage is TRBJ2-7; D ambiguous. V lost 6 bases, J lost 6 bases, and 18 bases lay in between. The germline V gene encodes CDR1 MNHEY and CDR2 SVGEGT. The CDR3 is 14 amino acids. The CDR3 reads CASSDLKDGGEQYF. The CDR3 coding sequence is TGTGCCAGCAGCGACTTGAAGGATGGCGGCGAGCAGTACTTC.

The chain combines TRBV12-3 or TRBV12-4 with TRBJ2-2; D may be TRBD1 (5 bases). This CDR3 comprises 13 residues. Trimming took off 5 bases at V and 5 bases at J, with 9 bases between the two ends. The CDR3 DNA reads TGTGCCAGCAGTAACCAGGGAACCGGGGAGCTGTTTTTT. Amino acids: CASSNQGTGELFF.

This clonotype was recorded at least ten times. This chain connects TRBV12-3 or TRBV12-4 to TRBJ1-2; 9 bases align to TRBD1. V lost 6 bases to trimming and J lost 6 bases; unmatched junction nucleotides: 8. CDR3 length: 14 amino acids. The CDR3 protein is CASSQGQGGNGYTF. The CDR3 DNA reads TGTGCCAGCAGCCAGGGACAGGGAGGAAATGGCTACACCTTC.

This clonotype was seen at least ten times. The chain recombines TRBV7-2 with TRBJ2-7; D unclear. Germline V gives CDR1 SGHTA, CDR2 FQGNSA. Trimming took 0 bases from V and 7 from J, leaving 10 bases between them. This CDR3 is 13 amino acids long. The CDR3 loop is CASSLAAMGEQYF. In DNA, the CDR3 is TGTGCCAGCAGCTTAGCGGCAATGGGTGAGCAGTACTTC.

In its sample, this clonotype was seen many times. The CDR3 here is CASSQDLANTGELFF. Written as DNA, the CDR3 is TGCGCCAGCAGCCAAGATCTTGCGAACACCGGGGAGCTGTTTTTT. V usage is TRBV4-3 and J usage is TRBJ2-2, with D uncertain. The length of the CDR3 is 15 residues. The V gene's germline CDR1 is LGHNA and CDR2 YSLEER. Trimming left V 0 bases short and J 0 bases short, with 5 bases between.

There are a few counts of this clonotype. CDR3 DNA: TGTGCCGGAGGGTCGGGGTACACCGGGGAGCTGTTTTTT. Protein: CAGGSGYTGELFF. V is TRBV19 and J is TRBJ2-2, with a tentative D call TRBD2 (6 bases). The V gene lost 11 bases and the J gene lost 3 bases, with 13 bases spanning the gap. The CDR3 is made up of 13 amino acids. The germline CDR1 and CDR2 sequences are LNHDA and SQIVND (reference sequence).

The table lists this clonotype with many counts. The chain is built from TRBV4-3 and TRBJ1-5; a possible D gene is TRBD1 (5 bases). Trimming took off 5 bases at V and 4 bases at J, with 9 bases between the two ends. The length of the CDR3 is 13 residues. CDR1 and CDR2 from the germline V gene are LGHNA and YSLEER. As DNA, the CDR3 is TGCGCCAGCAGCTGGGACCTAAATCAGCCCCAGCATTTT. Its translation is CASSWDLNQPQHF.

This clonotype was observed a few times. The gene calls are TRBV12-3 or TRBV12-4 and TRBJ2-1, with 10 positions matching TRBD2. The CDR3 runs 15 residues. Losses at the gene ends were 2 bases for V and 6 bases for J; bases not matched to a gene: 4. As DNA, the CDR3 is TGTGCCAGCAGTTTAAGCGGGAGGGCCCCCAATGAGCAGTTCTTC. It specifies CASSLSGRAPNEQFF.

This clonotype appeared a few times. This rearrangement joins TRBV7-8 to TRBJ2-7; D may be TRBD1 or TRBD2 (6 bases each). The germline CDR1 and CDR2 sequences are SGHVS and FQNEAQ. V was trimmed by 0 bases and J by 0 bases, leaving 12 bases between them. There are 16 residues in the CDR3. CDR3 in amino acids: CASSLAGAGSSYEQYF. The CDR3 DNA follows: TGTGCCAGCAGCTTAGCGGGGGCGGGATCCTCCTACGAGCAGTACTTC.

A remark on this clonotype: A much larger clone lies a single base off, so this may be a read error. The chain uses TRBV7-2 and TRBJ1-1; perhaps TRBD1 as D (5 bases). Germline V lookup: CDR1 SGHTA, CDR2 FQGNSA. The V end was cut by 0 bases, the J end by 3 bases, with 11 bases between. The CDR3 spans 15 residues. The CDR3 sequence is CTSSLARTSDTEAFF. CDR3 nucleotides: TGTACCAGCAGCTTAGCAAGGACATCTGACACTGAAGCTTTCTTT.

The chain combines TRBV6-1 with TRBJ2-3; either TRBD1 or TRBD2 may supply D (5 bases each). CDR3 size: 15 residues. The germline V gene encodes CDR1 MNHNS and CDR2 SASEGT. V was trimmed by 7 bases and J by 3 bases, leaving 17 bases between them. In DNA, the CDR3 is TGTGCCAGCATCGACCCGGGACGTGGGACAGATACGCAGTATTTT. This translates into CASIDPGRGTDTQYF.

This clonotype was observed a few times. This chain joins TRBV9 and TRBJ2-2, with D maybe TRBD2 (5 bases). The CDR3 sequence is 16 residues long. Germline V CDR1 and CDR2: SGDLS, YYNGEE. Trimming cost V 0 bases and J 4 bases, with 13 bases left between them. CDR3 in DNA: TGTGCCAGCAGCGTAGGGGAGACCTGGGGCACCGGGGAGCTGTTTTTT. This translates into CASSVGETWGTGELFF.

This clonotype was seen more than once but under ten times. The chain carries TRBV30 and TRBJ1-2; tentatively, D is TRBD1 (6 bases). Germline V gives CDR1 GTSNPN, CDR2 SVGIG (reference sequence). CDR3 length: 13 amino acids. The V end lost 4 bases, the J end lost 6 bases, and 15 bases lay between the germline ends. The CDR3 spells CAWTSFGGHGYTF. The CDR3 DNA is TGTGCCTGGACGTCCTTTGGGGGCCATGGCTACACCTTC.

The chain employs TRBV5-1 and TRBJ2-5; TRBD2 matches at 10 bases. The CDR3 totals 15 residues. With V trimmed by 3 bases and J by 4 bases, 6 bases remained unmatched. Per germline, CDR1 SGHRS and CDR2 YFSETQ. CDR3 DNA sequence: TGCGCCAGCAGCTCCTATCGACTAGCGGGAGAGACCCAGTACTTC. Translation gives CASSSYRLAGETQYF.

This clonotype was recorded many times. The chain carries TRBV28 and TRBJ2-7; 9 bases line up with TRBD2. Unmatched junction bases numbered 5, after V lost 5 bases and J lost 3 bases. The CDR3 sequence is 14 residues long. Germline-derived CDR1 and CDR2 are MDHEN and SYDVKM. The CDR3 region is CASSRSGSFYEQYF. The CDR3 DNA reads as TGTGCCAGCAGTCGTAGCGGGAGTTTCTACGAGCAGTACTTC.